This TCR beta chain was sequenced in a study of untreated major depressive disorder. The data were produced by immunoSEQ multiplex PCR, yet TCRdb's version contains in-frame clones alone and is incomplete. There are approximately 24,000 clones in the sample; 91% occur only once, and 0.55% to 0.9% lies in the top ten. For sex, age, current smoking status and body mass index, every depressed patient had a pairwise-matched non-depressed control. What was sequenced was CD4+ T cells from PBMCs. This receptor was obtained from a woman in her twenties or thirties with major depressive disorder.

Here the CDR3 reads CASSHQDRENSPLHF. Written as DNA, the CDR3 is TGTGCCAGCAGCCATCAGGACAGGGAAAATTCACCCCTCCACTTT. The chain carries TRBV4-2 and TRBJ1-6; the match to TRBD1 covers 8 bases. Germline values: CDR1 LGHNA, CDR2 YNFKEQ. The CDR3 loop spans 15 amino acids. The trim removed 3 bases at V and 7 bases at J, leaving 5 bases unmatched.